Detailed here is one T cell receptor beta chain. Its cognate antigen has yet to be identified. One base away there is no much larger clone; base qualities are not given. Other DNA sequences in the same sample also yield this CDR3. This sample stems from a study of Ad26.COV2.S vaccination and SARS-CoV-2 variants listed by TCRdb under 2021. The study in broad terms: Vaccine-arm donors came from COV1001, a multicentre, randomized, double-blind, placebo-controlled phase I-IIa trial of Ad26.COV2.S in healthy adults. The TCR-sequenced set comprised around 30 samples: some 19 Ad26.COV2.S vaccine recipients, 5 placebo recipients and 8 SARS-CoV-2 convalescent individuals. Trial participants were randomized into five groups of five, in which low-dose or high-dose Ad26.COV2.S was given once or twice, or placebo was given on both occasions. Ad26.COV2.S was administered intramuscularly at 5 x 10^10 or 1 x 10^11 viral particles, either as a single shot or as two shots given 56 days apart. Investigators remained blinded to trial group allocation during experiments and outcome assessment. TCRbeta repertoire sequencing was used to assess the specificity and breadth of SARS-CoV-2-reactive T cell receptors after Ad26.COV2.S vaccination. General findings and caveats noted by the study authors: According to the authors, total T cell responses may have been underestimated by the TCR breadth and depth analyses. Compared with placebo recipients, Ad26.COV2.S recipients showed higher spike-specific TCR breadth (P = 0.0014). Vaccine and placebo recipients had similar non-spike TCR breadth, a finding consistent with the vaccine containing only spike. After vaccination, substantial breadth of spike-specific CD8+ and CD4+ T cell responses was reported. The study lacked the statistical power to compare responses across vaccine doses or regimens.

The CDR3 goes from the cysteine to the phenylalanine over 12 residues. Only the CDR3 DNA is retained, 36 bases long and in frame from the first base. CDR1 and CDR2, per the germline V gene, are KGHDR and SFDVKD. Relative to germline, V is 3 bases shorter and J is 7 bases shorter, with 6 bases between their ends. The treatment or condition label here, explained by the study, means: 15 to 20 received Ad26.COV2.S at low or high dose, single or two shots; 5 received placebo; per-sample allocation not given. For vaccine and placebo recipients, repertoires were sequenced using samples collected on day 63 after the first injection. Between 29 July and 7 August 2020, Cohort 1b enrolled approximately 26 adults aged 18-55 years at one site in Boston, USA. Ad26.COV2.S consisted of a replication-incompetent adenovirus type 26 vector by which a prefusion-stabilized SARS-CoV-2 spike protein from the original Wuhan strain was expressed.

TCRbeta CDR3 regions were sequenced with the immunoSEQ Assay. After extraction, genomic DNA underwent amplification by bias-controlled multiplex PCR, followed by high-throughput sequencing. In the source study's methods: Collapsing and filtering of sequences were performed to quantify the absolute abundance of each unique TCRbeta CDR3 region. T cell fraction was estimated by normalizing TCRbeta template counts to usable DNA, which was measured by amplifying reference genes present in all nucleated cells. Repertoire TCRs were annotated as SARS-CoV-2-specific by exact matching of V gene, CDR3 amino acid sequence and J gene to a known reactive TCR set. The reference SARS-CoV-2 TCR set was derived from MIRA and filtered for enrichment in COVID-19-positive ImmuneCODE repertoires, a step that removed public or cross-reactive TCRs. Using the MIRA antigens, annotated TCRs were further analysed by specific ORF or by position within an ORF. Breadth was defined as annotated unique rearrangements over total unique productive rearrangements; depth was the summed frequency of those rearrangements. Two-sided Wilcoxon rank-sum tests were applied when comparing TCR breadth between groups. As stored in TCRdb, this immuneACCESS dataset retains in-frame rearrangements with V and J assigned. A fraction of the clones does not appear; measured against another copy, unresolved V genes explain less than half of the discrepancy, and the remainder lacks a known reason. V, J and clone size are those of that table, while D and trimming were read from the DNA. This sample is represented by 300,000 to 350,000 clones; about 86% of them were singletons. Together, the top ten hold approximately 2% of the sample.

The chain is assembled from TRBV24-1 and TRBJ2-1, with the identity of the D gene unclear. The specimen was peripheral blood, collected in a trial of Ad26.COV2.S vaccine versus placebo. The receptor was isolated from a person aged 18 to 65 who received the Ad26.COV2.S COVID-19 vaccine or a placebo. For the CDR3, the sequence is CATSDPFNEQFF. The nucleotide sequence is TGTGCCACCAGTGATCCTTTTAATGAGCAGTTCTTC.